Listed below are T cell receptor beta chains from one sample, sequenced in a study of T cell responses to AZD1222 COVID-19 vaccine. Produced via immunoSEQ multiplex PCR; TCRdb's table is partial and in-frame only. This sample carries around 99,000 clones, about 90% of them seen once, and the ten largest clones take around 20%. The sample in question was peripheral blood, obtained on day 0 of AZD1222 vaccination. The receptors derive from an adult in good health. Each CDR3 is given with its conserved first and last residue. A D gene is named only where the DNA matches it firmly. Part of the rows lack a size; the others show once, few, many or a class for expanded clones.

j_gene: TRBJ1-5; abundance: NA; v_gene: TRBV19; d_gene: NA; CDR3aa: CASRQFPNSNQPQHF; CDR3nt: TGTGCCAGTAGGCAGTTTCCTAATAGCAATCAGCCCCAGCATTTT
j_gene: TRBJ2-7; abundance: NA; v_gene: TRBV15; d_gene: TRBD2; CDR3aa: CATSRGGGSYEQYF; CDR3nt: TGTGCCACCAGCAGAGGGGGGGGATCCTACGAGCAGTACTTC
j_gene: TRBJ2-1; abundance: NA; v_gene: TRBV7-2; d_gene: TRBD2; CDR3aa: CASSLSGGSYNEQFF; CDR3nt: TGTGCCAGCAGCTTATCGGGGGGGTCCTACAATGAGCAGTTCTTC
j_gene: TRBJ2-5; abundance: NA; v_gene: TRBV5-1; d_gene: TRBD2; CDR3aa: CASSSGLAGGTETQYF; CDR3nt: TGCGCCAGCAGCTCCGGACTAGCGGGGGGTACCGAGACCCAGTACTTC
j_gene: TRBJ1-5; abundance: NA; v_gene: TRBV10-3; d_gene: TRBD1; CDR3aa: CAISESRTGGNQPQHF; CDR3nt: TGTGCCATCAGTGAGTCGAGGACAGGGGGAAATCAGCCCCAGCATTTT
j_gene: TRBJ2-2; abundance: NA; v_gene: TRBV4-2; d_gene: TRBD2; CDR3aa: CASSQDRLAGDTGELFF; CDR3nt: TGTGCCAGCAGCCAAGATAGGTTAGCGGGGGACACCGGGGAGCTGTTTTTT
j_gene: TRBJ2-1; abundance: NA; v_gene: TRBV5-1; d_gene: NA; CDR3aa: CASSLGGPDEQFF; CDR3nt: TGCGCCAGCAGCTTGGGGGGGCCCGATGAGCAGTTCTTC
j_gene: TRBJ1-6; abundance: NA; v_gene: TRBV6-5; d_gene: NA; CDR3aa: CASTYSGREGNSPLHF; CDR3nt: TGTGCCAGCACCTACTCCGGCCGGGAGGGGAATTCACCCCTCCACTTT
j_gene: TRBJ2-3; abundance: NA; v_gene: TRBV29-1; d_gene: NA; CDR3aa: CSARTDYTDTQYF; CDR3nt: TGCAGCGCACGGACAGATTACACAGATACGCAGTATTTT
j_gene: TRBJ1-2; abundance: once; v_gene: TRBV6-4; d_gene: NA; CDR3aa: CASSDPGGLGYTF; CDR3nt: TGTGCCAGCAGTGACCCCGGAGGGTTGGGCTACACCTTC
j_gene: TRBJ2-3; abundance: NA; v_gene: TRBV4-1; d_gene: NA; CDR3aa: CASSQGVSTQYF; CDR3nt: TGCGCCAGCAGCCAAGGGGTGTCTACGCAGTATTTT
j_gene: TRBJ1-1; abundance: NA; v_gene: TRBV7-9; d_gene: NA; CDR3aa: CASSLASSGSIAEAFF; CDR3nt: TGTGCCAGCAGCTTAGCGTCCTCGGGGTCGATTGCTGAAGCTTTCTTT
j_gene: TRBJ1-4; abundance: few; v_gene: TRBV7-2; d_gene: NA; CDR3aa: CASSLGGVWDEKLFF; CDR3nt: TGTGCCAGCAGCTTAGGGGGGGTCTGGGATGAAAAACTGTTTTTT
j_gene: TRBJ2-5; abundance: many; v_gene: TRBV6-5; d_gene: TRBD2; CDR3aa: CASTVERGGVETQYF; CDR3nt: TGTGCCAGCACCGTAGAGCGGGGGGGCGTAGAGACCCAGTACTTC
j_gene: TRBJ1-1; abundance: NA; v_gene: TRBV7-3; d_gene: NA; CDR3aa: CASSLEDRSTEAFF; CDR3nt: TGTGCCAGCAGCTTAGAAGACAGATCCACTGAAGCTTTCTTT
j_gene: TRBJ2-1; abundance: NA; v_gene: TRBV16; d_gene: NA; CDR3aa: CASSQGIGGSYNEQFF; CDR3nt: TGTGCCAGCAGCCAAGGGATAGGGGGCTCCTACAATGAGCAGTTCTTC
j_gene: TRBJ2-7; abundance: NA; v_gene: TRBV2; d_gene: NA; CDR3aa: CASRISSYEQYF; CDR3nt: TGTGCCAGCAGGATTAGCTCCTACGAGCAGTACTTC
j_gene: TRBJ2-3; abundance: NA; v_gene: TRBV18; d_gene: NA; CDR3aa: CASSPGARDTQYF; CDR3nt: TGTGCCAGCTCACCGGGAGCCCGAGATACGCAGTATTTT
j_gene: TRBJ2-3; abundance: NA; v_gene: TRBV9; d_gene: NA; CDR3aa: CASSVVGRPGTDTQYF; CDR3nt: TGTGCCAGCAGCGTAGTGGGGAGGCCTGGCACAGATACGCAGTATTTT
j_gene: TRBJ2-3; abundance: NA; v_gene: TRBV4-1; d_gene: NA; CDR3aa: CASSPRTSSTDTQYF; CDR3nt: TGCGCCAGCAGCCCCCGCACATCTAGCACAGATACGCAGTATTTT
j_gene: TRBJ1-2; abundance: NA; v_gene: TRBV6-5; d_gene: NA; CDR3aa: CASRNGGGYGYTF; CDR3nt: TGTGCCAGCAGGAATGGGGGAGGGTATGGCTACACCTTC
j_gene: TRBJ1-1; abundance: NA; v_gene: TRBV5-5; d_gene: NA; CDR3aa: CASSFGQSDTEAFF; CDR3nt: TGTGCCAGCAGTTTTGGACAGTCGGACACTGAAGCTTTCTTT
j_gene: TRBJ2-7; abundance: NA; v_gene: TRBV11-2; d_gene: NA; CDR3aa: CASSFPGSTYEQYF; CDR3nt: TGTGCCAGCAGCTTTCCGGGCAGCACCTACGAGCAGTACTTC
j_gene: TRBJ2-7; abundance: once; v_gene: TRBV24-1; d_gene: NA; CDR3aa: CATRYRKSSYEQYF; CDR3nt: TGTGCCACCAGGTACAGGAAGAGCTCCTACGAGCAGTACTTC
j_gene: TRBJ1-5; abundance: NA; v_gene: TRBV14; d_gene: NA; CDR3aa: CASSYGRGNQPQHF; CDR3nt: TGTGCCAGCAGCTACGGGAGGGGCAATCAGCCCCAGCATTTT
j_gene: TRBJ1-1; abundance: NA; v_gene: TRBV4-2; d_gene: NA; CDR3aa: CASSQSDRDTEAFF; CDR3nt: TGTGCCAGCAGCCAGTCGGACAGAGACACTGAAGCTTTCTTT
j_gene: TRBJ1-5; abundance: once; v_gene: TRBV3-1/TRBV3-2; d_gene: NA; CDR3aa: CASSQDLGEHQPQHF; CDR3nt: TGTGCCAGCAGCCAAGATTTGGGGGAACATCAGCCCCAGCATTTT
j_gene: TRBJ1-6; abundance: NA; v_gene: TRBV6-5; d_gene: NA; CDR3aa: CASSQGDSPLHF; CDR3nt: TGTGCCAGCAGTCAGGGTGATTCACCCCTCCACTTT
j_gene: TRBJ2-1; abundance: few; v_gene: TRBV4-1; d_gene: TRBD2; CDR3aa: CASSHGAGGLLNEQFF; CDR3nt: TGCGCCAGCAGCCATGGAGCGGGGGGGCTTTTGAATGAGCAGTTCTTC
j_gene: TRBJ2-3; abundance: NA; v_gene: TRBV5-1; d_gene: NA; CDR3aa: CASSLRSGATDTQYF; CDR3nt: TGCGCCAGCAGCTTGCGGTCAGGGGCGACAGATACGCAGTATTTT
j_gene: TRBJ2-5; abundance: NA; v_gene: TRBV7-8; d_gene: NA; CDR3aa: CASSQRVNNRETQYF; CDR3nt: TGTGCCAGCAGCCAAAGGGTCAATAATAGAGAGACCCAGTACTTC
j_gene: TRBJ2-7; abundance: once; v_gene: TRBV30; d_gene: NA; CDR3aa: CAWEGRGPYEQYF; CDR3nt: TGTGCCTGGGAAGGACGGGGCCCCTACGAGCAGTACTTC
j_gene: TRBJ1-4; abundance: NA; v_gene: TRBV10-3; d_gene: NA; CDR3aa: CAISESTGIGEKLFF; CDR3nt: TGTGCCATCAGTGAGTCTACAGGGATCGGTGAAAAACTGTTTTTT
j_gene: TRBJ2-4; abundance: NA; v_gene: TRBV9; d_gene: TRBD2; CDR3aa: CASSVAPDLAGGTSIQYF; CDR3nt: TGTGCCAGCAGCGTAGCCCCCGATCTAGCGGGGGGGACTAGCATTCAGTACTTC
j_gene: TRBJ2-5; abundance: NA; v_gene: TRBV5-1; d_gene: NA; CDR3aa: CASTILGAGEAQYF; CDR3nt: TGCGCCAGCACCATACTGGGGGCGGGGGAGGCCCAGTACTTC
j_gene: TRBJ2-5; abundance: NA; v_gene: TRBV19; d_gene: NA; CDR3aa: CASSIGRGKETQYF; CDR3nt: TGTGCCAGTAGTATAGGCCGAGGGAAAGAGACCCAGTACTTC
j_gene: TRBJ1-1; abundance: NA; v_gene: TRBV5-3; d_gene: NA; CDR3aa: CARSPGAVHRQEKLEAFF; CDR3nt: TGTGCCAGAAGCCCGGGAGCTGTTCATCGGCAGGAAAAACTTGAAGCTTTCTTT
j_gene: TRBJ2-3; abundance: NA; v_gene: TRBV20-1; d_gene: NA; CDR3aa: CSAVFLTQYF; CDR3nt: TGCAGTGCTGTTTTCCTTACGCAGTATTTT
j_gene: TRBJ2-3; abundance: NA; v_gene: TRBV10-2; d_gene: TRBD2; CDR3aa: CASSEYSGTRVTDTQYF; CDR3nt: TGCGCCAGCAGTGAGTATTCCGGGACTAGAGTTACAGATACGCAGTATTTT
j_gene: TRBJ2-1; abundance: NA; v_gene: TRBV5-4; d_gene: TRBD1; CDR3aa: CASSTGTVLNNEQFF; CDR3nt: TGTGCCAGCAGCACCGGGACAGTTTTAAATAATGAGCAGTTCTTC
j_gene: TRBJ1-2; abundance: NA; v_gene: TRBV5-6; d_gene: TRBD1; CDR3aa: CASSFGDRQGYGYTF; CDR3nt: TGTGCCAGCAGCTTTGGGGACAGGCAGGGCTATGGCTACACCTTC
j_gene: TRBJ1-6; abundance: NA; v_gene: TRBV6-5; d_gene: TRBD1; CDR3aa: CASSRTRDRNSPLHF; CDR3nt: TGTGCCAGCAGCCGGACCCGGGACAGGAATTCACCCCTCCACTTT
j_gene: TRBJ1-1; abundance: NA; v_gene: TRBV5-1; d_gene: NA; CDR3aa: CASSLESPNAEAFF; CDR3nt: TGCGCCAGCAGCTTGGAGTCCCCGAATGCTGAAGCTTTCTTT
j_gene: TRBJ2-2; abundance: NA; v_gene: TRBV5-1; d_gene: NA; CDR3aa: CASSDRGAGELFF; CDR3nt: TGCGCCAGCAGCGACAGAGGGGCCGGGGAGCTGTTTTTT
j_gene: TRBJ1-5; abundance: NA; v_gene: TRBV18; d_gene: TRBD1; CDR3aa: CASSPGWGQLYQPQHF; CDR3nt: TGTGCCAGCTCACCGGGGTGGGGACAGCTATATCAGCCCCAGCATTTT
j_gene: TRBJ2-3; abundance: once; v_gene: TRBV12-3/TRBV12-4; d_gene: NA; CDR3aa: CASSFGPADTQYF; CDR3nt: TGTGCCAGCAGTTTTGGCCCTGCGGATACGCAGTATTTT